This TCR beta chain was recorded in a study of T cell repertoires in cytomegalovirus infection. Study details: The public TCR beta signatures pointed to both CMV infection and matching HLA type.

Looked up from germline, CDR1 is SEHNR and CDR2 is FQNEAQ (reference sequence). There are 15 residues in the CDR3. The V end was cut by 3 bases, the J end by 0 bases, with 9 bases between. This clonotype was detected only a few times. Its antigen is not identified. MiXCR was run by TCRdb on the reads, yielding one entry per CDR3 protein. The sample yields some 350,000 distinct CDR3 sequences, 29% seen once. Regarding the study as a whole: There were HLA-C-restricted CMV-specific TCR beta clonotypes dominating the ex vivo response. Public TCR beta family frequency separated CMV-and-HLA carriers, including in an independent cohort.

The sample was cultured PBMCs, taken from culture after CMV antigen stimulation. The chain is built from TRBV7-9 and TRBJ1-5; no reliable D call. The TCR sequence derives from a human donor in good health (CMV status not recorded). Some clones in this sample may be carry-over from other donors' samples. In DNA form, the CDR3 reads TGTGCCAGCAGCTTGCTACACAATAGCAATCAGCCCCAGCATTTT. Translated: CASSLLHNSNQPQHF.